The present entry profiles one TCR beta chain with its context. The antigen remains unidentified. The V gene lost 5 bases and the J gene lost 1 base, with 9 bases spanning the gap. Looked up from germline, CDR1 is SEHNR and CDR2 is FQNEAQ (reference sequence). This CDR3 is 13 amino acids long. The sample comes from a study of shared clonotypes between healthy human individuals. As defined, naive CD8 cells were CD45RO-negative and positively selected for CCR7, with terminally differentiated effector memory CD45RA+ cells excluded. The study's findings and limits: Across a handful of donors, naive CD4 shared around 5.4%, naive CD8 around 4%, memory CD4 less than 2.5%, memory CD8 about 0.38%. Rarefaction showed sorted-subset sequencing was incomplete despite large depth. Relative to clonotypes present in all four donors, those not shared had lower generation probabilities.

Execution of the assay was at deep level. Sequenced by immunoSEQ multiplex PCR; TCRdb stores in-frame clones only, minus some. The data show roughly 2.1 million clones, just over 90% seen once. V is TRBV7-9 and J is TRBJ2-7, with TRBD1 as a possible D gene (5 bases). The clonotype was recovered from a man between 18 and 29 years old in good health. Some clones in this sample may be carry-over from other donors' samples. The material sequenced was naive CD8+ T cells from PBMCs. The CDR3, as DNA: TGTGCCAGCAGCCACAGGTTATCCTACGAGCAGTACTTC. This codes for CASSHRLSYEQYF.